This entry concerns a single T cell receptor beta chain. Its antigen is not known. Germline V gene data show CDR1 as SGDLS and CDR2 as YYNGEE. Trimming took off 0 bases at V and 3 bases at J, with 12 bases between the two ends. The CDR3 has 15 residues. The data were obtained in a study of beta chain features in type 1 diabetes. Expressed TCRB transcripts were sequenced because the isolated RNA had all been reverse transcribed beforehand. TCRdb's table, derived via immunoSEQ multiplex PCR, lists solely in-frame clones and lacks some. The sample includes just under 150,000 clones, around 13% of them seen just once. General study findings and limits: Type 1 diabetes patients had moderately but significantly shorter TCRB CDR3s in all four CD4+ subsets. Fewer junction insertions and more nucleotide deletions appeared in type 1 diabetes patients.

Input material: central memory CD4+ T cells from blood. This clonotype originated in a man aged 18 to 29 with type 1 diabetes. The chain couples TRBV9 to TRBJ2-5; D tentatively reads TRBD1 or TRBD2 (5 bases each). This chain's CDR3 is CASSVGVRDEETQYF. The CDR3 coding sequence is TGTGCCAGCAGCGTAGGGGTTAGGGACGAAGAGACCCAGTACTTC.